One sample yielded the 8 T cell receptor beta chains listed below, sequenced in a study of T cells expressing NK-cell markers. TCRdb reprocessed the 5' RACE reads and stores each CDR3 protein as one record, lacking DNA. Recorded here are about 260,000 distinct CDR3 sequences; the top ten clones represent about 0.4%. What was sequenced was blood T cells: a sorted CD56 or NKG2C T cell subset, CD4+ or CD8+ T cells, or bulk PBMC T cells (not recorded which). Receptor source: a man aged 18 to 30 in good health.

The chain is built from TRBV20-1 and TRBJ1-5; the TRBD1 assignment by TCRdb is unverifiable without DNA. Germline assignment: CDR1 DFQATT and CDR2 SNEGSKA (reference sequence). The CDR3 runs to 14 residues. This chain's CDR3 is CSARFGTGLQPQHF.

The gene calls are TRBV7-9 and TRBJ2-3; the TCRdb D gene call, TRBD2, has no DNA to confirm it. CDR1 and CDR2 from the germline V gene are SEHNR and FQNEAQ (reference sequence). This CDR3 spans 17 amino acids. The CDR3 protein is CASSLVGRREATDTQYF.

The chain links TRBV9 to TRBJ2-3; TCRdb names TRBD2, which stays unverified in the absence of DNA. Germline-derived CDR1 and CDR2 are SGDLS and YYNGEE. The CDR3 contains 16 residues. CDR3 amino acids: CASSGRLAGEADTQYF.

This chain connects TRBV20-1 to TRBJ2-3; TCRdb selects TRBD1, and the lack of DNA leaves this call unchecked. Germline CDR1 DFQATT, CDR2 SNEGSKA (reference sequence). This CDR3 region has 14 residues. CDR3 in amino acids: CSANRDQVLDTQYF.

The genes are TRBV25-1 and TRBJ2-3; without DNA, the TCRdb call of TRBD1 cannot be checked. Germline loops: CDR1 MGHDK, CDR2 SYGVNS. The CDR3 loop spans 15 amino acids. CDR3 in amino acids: CASSDGGRAADTQYF.

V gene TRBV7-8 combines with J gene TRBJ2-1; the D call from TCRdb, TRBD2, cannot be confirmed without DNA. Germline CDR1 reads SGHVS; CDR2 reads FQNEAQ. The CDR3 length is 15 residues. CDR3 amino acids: CASSLDGEGPNEQFF.

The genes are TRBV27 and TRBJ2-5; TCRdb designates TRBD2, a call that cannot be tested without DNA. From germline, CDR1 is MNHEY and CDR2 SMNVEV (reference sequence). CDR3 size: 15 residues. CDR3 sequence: CASSPSLAGTETQYF.

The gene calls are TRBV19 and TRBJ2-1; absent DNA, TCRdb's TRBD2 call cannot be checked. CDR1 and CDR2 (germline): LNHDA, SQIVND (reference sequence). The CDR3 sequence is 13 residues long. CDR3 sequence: CASKREQDNEQFF.